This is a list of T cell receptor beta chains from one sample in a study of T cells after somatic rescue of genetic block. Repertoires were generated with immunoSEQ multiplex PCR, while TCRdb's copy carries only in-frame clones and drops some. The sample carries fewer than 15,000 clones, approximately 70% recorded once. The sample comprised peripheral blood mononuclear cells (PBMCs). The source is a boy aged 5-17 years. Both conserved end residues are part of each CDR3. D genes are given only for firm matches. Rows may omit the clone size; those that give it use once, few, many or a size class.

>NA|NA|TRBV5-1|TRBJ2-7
CASSLAQAGVYEQYF
TGCGCCAGCAGCTTGGCCCAAGCCGGGGTATACGAGCAGTACTTC
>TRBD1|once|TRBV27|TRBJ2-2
CASSLFLIRTGGAGELFF
TGTGCCAGCAGTTTATTTCTAATTCGGACAGGGGGGGCCGGGGAGCTGTTTTTT
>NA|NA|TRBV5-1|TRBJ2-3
CASFRAPDTQYF
TGCGCCAGTTTCCGGGCGCCAGATACGCAGTATTTT
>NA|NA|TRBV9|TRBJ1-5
CASSVGQSNQPQHF
TGTGCCAGCAGCGTAGGGCAAAGCAATCAGCCCCAGCATTTT
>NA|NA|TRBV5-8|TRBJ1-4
CASSLSWAVTEKLFF
TGTGCCAGCAGCTTATCTTGGGCAGTTACGGAAAAACTGTTTTTT
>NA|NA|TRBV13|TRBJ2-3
CASSLGLRMGRGTDTQYF
TGTGCCAGCAGCTTAGGCCTGAGGATGGGACGGGGCACAGATACGCAGTATTTT
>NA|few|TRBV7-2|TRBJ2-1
CASSFGRHDEQFF
TGTGCCAGCAGCTTCGGCCGACACGATGAGCAGTTCTTC
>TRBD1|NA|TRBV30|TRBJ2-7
CAWSVQGAGEQYF
TGTGCCTGGAGTGTACAGGGGGCGGGTGAGCAGTACTTC
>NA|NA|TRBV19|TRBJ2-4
CASSIEQGRKRYIQYF
TGTGCCAGTAGTATAGAACAGGGCAGAAAAAGGTACATTCAGTACTTC
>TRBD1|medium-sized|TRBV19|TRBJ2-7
CASSEQGASPYEQYF
TGTGCCAGTAGCGAACAGGGGGCCTCTCCCTACGAGCAGTACTTC
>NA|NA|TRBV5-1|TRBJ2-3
CASSSRRFTDTQYF
TGCGCCAGCAGCTCGAGGCGGTTCACAGATACGCAGTATTTT
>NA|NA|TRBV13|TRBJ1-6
CASSPSWAGASNSPLHF
TGTGCCAGCAGCCCATCGTGGGCAGGAGCCTCTAATTCACCCCTCCACTTT
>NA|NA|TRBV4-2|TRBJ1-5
CASSQETGTGFSNQPQHF
TGTGCCAGCAGCCAAGAGACCGGGACCGGTTTTAGCAATCAGCCCCAGCATTTT
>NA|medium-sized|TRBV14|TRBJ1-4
CASSQDSGSEKLFF
TGTGCCAGCAGCCAAGATAGTGGTAGTGAAAAACTGTTTTTT
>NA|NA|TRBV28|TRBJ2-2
CASPRDPNLIANTGELFF
TGTGCCAGTCCCCGGGATCCCAACCTTATCGCGAACACCGGGGAGCTGTTTTTT
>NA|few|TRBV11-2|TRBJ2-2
CASSLDPRNTGELFF
TGTGCCAGCAGCTTAGATCCGAGGAACACCGGGGAGCTGTTTTTT
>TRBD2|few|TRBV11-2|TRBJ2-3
CASSFGSGRGDTQYF
TGTGCCAGCAGCTTCGGTAGCGGGAGAGGCGATACGCAGTATTTT
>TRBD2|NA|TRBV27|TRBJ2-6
CASSLGLAVSGANVLTF
TGTGCCAGCAGTCTCGGACTAGCGGTCTCTGGGGCCAACGTCCTGACTTTC
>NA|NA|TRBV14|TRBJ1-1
CASSLGLNTEAFF
TGTGCCAGCAGCCTAGGTTTGAACACTGAAGCTTTCTTT
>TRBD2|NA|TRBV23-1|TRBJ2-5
CASRSGTSQETQYF
TGCGCCAGCAGGAGCGGGACCTCACAAGAGACCCAGTACTTC
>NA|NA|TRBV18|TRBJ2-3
CASSPQGLGTDTQYF
TGTGCCAGCTCACCACAGGGGCTGGGCACAGATACGCAGTATTTT
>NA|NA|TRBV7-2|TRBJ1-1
CASRGTVRTEAFF
TGTGCCAGCAGGGGGACGGTGAGGACTGAAGCTTTCTTT
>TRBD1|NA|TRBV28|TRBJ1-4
CASSFHVDRVEKLFF
TGTGCCAGCAGTTTCCATGTAGACAGGGTTGAAAAACTGTTTTTT
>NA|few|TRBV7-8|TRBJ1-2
CASSLALNGYTF
TGTGCCAGCAGCTTAGCCCTCAATGGCTACACCTTC
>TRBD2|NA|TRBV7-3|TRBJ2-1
CASSFGRGRDNEQFF
TGTGCCAGCAGCTTCGGGAGGGGAAGGGACAATGAGCAGTTCTTC
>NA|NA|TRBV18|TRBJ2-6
CASSPTGANVLTF
TGTGCCAGCTCACCAACTGGGGCCAACGTCCTGACTTTC
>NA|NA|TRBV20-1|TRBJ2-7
CSARDGYEQYF
TGCAGTGCTAGAGATGGGTACGAGCAGTACTTC
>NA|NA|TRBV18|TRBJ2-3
CASSPLRGRTDTQYF
TGTGCCAGCTCACCCCTCCGGGGGCGGACAGATACGCAGTATTTT
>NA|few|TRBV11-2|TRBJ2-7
CASSPGVRYEQYF
TGTGCCAGCAGCCCAGGGGTCCGCTACGAGCAGTACTTC
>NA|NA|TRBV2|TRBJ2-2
CASSGAATGELFF
TGTGCCAGCAGTGGGGCGGCCACCGGGGAGCTGTTTTTT
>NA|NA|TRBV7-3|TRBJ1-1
CASSLGVHLNTEAFF
TGTGCCAGCAGCTTAGGGGTACATTTGAACACTGAAGCTTTCTTT
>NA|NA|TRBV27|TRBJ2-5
CASSLTALAMQYF
TGTGCCAGCAGTTTAACAGCTTTGGCGATGCAGTACTTC
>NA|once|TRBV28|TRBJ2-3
CASSLLLSQGRATDTQYF
TGTGCCAGCAGTCTCCTCCTGTCACAGGGAAGAGCGACAGATACGCAGTATTTT
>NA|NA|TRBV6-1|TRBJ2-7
CASTLERGHEQYF
TGTGCCAGCACCCTCGAAAGGGGCCACGAGCAGTACTTC
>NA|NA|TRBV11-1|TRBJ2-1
CASSLALGRKFF
TGTGCCAGCAGCTTAGCTTTGGGGCGTAAGTTCTTC
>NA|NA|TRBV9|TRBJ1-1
CASSVSTAPNTEAFF
TGTGCCAGCAGCGTTTCGACAGCCCCGAACACTGAAGCTTTCTTT
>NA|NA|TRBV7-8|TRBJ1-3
CASSIQTVAAGNTIYF
TGTGCCAGCAGCATTCAGACGGTCGCTGCGGGAAACACCATATATTTT
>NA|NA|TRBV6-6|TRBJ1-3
CASSYRQARVGNTIYF
TGTGCCAGCAGTTATCGCCAGGCCCGCGTTGGAAACACCATATATTTT
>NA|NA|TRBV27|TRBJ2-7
CATSRTMEGEQYF
TGTGCCACGTCTAGGACAATGGAGGGTGAGCAGTACTTC
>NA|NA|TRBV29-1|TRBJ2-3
CSVAGLEGTDTQYF
TGCAGCGTTGCGGGTTTGGAGGGAACAGATACGCAGTATTTT
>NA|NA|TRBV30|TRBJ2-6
CAWTLTGLRTGANVLTF
TGTGCCTGGACCCTTACCGGGCTCCGAACTGGGGCCAACGTCCTGACTTTC
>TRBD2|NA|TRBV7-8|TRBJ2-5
CASSLMTAGAQETQYF
TGTGCCAGCAGCTTAATGACAGCGGGAGCTCAAGAGACCCAGTACTTC
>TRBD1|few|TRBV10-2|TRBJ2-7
CASSETGTGGYEQYF
TGCGCCAGCAGTGAGACCGGGACAGGGGGCTACGAGCAGTACTTC
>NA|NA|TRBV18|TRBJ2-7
CASSLGQSEQYF
TGTGCCAGCTCACTCGGACAGTCAGAGCAGTACTTC
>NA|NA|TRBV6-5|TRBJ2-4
CASSQAKGKNIQYF
TGTGCCAGCAGTCAGGCCAAGGGAAAGAACATTCAGTACTTC
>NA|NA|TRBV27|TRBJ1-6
CASSLLGQDNSPLHF
TGTGCCAGCAGTTTATTGGGGCAGGATAATTCACCCCTCCACTTT
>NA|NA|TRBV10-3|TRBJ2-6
CAISDANSGKGSGANVLTF
TGTGCCATCAGTGATGCTAACTCGGGGAAAGGCTCTGGGGCCAACGTCCTGACTTTC
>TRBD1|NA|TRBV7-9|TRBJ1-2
CASSFSNSGTAWRGTF
TGTGCCAGCAGCTTTTCAAACTCTGGGACAGCCTGGCGAGGCACCTTC
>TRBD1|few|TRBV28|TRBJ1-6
CATTSQGANNSPLHF
TGTGCCACCACCTCTCAGGGGGCGAATAATTCACCCCTCCACTTT
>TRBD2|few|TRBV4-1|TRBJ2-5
CASSPGAGGHQETQYF
TGTGCCAGCAGCCCGGGTGCGGGGGGCCATCAAGAGACCCAGTACTTC
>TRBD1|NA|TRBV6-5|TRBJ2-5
CASSYLGQPQETQYF
TGTGCCAGCAGTTACTTGGGACAGCCTCAAGAGACCCAGTACTTC
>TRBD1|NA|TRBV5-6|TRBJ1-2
CASSSWTGDGYTF
TGTGCCAGCAGCTCCTGGACAGGGGATGGCTACACCTTC
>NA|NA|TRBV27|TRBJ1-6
CASSSWSNYNSPLHF
TGTGCCAGCAGTTCCTGGTCGAATTATAATTCACCCCTCCACTTT
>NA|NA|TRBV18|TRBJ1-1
CASSLGPGGNTEAFF
TGTGCCAGCTCACTTGGTCCCGGGGGGAACACTGAAGCTTTCTTT
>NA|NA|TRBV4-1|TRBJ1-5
CASSQVGGHLNYSNQPQHF
TGCGCCAGCAGCCAAGTAGGGGGACATCTAAACTATAGCAATCAGCCCCAGCATTTT